These 8 T cell receptor beta chains originate from one sample sequenced in a study of T cells after yellow fever vaccination. In TCRdb, the 5' RACE reads were re-called with MiXCR into one record per CDR3 protein. Among 200,000 to 300,000 distinct CDR3 sequences listed, roughly 6.3% were seen once. Source: CD4+ T cells sorted from PBMCs, taken on the day of the yellow fever booster vaccination. The receptors shown here come from a man between 25 and 39 years old who received the YFV17D yellow fever vaccine.

A few counts support this clonotype. The chain is built from TRBV19 and TRBJ1-6; D is possibly TRBD1 (6 bases). Per the germline V gene, CDR1 is LNHDA and CDR2 is SQIVND (reference sequence). CDR3 length: 15 residues. Trimming stripped 7 bases from V and 7 bases from J, with 17 bases between. CDR3 sequence: CASTYDRIGNSPLHF. Written as DNA, the CDR3 is TGTGCCAGTACCTACGACAGGATTGGCAATTCACCCCTCCACTTT.

The J gene is TRBJ2-7, the V gene TRBV24-1; TRBD2 agrees at 10 bases. CDR3 length: 16 amino acids. CDR1 is KGHDR and CDR2 is SFDVKD in the germline V gene. The ends lost 9 bases at V and 3 bases at J; junction bases unmatched: 13. The DNA of the CDR3 is TGTGCCACCCCGGCTAGCGGGAGCGGGCCTATCTACGAGCAGTACTTC. Its protein product is CATPASGSGPIYEQYF.

This chain joins TRBV5-4 and TRBJ2-5; unclear D gene. Trimming took off 3 bases at V and 4 bases at J, with 13 bases between the two ends. CDR1 and CDR2 (germline): SGHNT, YYREEE (reference sequence). The CDR3 has 14 amino acids. CDR3 amino acids: CASSSPTNGETQYF. The CDR3 coding sequence is TGTGCCAGCAGCTCCCCGACAAATGGAGAGACCCAGTACTTC.

This clonotype was picked up a small number of times. The V call is TRBV9, the J call TRBJ2-2, with D uncertain. The CDR3 sequence is 13 residues long. V dropped 3 bases and J dropped 5 bases, with 8 bases sitting between them. The germline V gene encodes CDR1 SGDLS and CDR2 YYNGEE. CDR3 nucleotide sequence: TGTGCCAGCAGCGCCACGGTAACCGGGGAGCTGTTTTTT. Protein sequence: CASSATVTGELFF.

This clonotype was counted a few times. DNA of the CDR3: TGTGCCAGCAGCTCAGCGACCGGGACAGGCTACGAGCAGTACTTC. This translates into CASSSATGTGYEQYF. The chain employs TRBV7-2 and TRBJ2-7; TRBD1 matches at 8 bases. The V segment lost 4 bases and the J segment 3 bases; nucleotides outside the gene matches: 8. The CDR3 runs 15 residues. Germline values: CDR1 SGHTA, CDR2 FQGNSA.

The chain is built from TRBV23-1 and TRBJ2-5, with 11 positions matching TRBD1. TRBV23-1 is an ORF, with its function uncertain. The V gene end was trimmed by 2 bases and the J gene end by 2 bases; junction bases not matched to a gene: 10. CDR3 size: 18 residues. Here the CDR3 reads CASSQDLYRDRGQETQYF. CDR3 sequence (DNA): TGCGCCAGCAGTCAAGATCTCTATAGGGACAGGGGGCAAGAGACCCAGTACTTC.

This clonotype was picked up a small number of times. The chain is built from TRBV5-1 and TRBJ2-5; either TRBD1 or TRBD2 may supply D (5 bases each). Germline loops: CDR1 SGHRS, CDR2 YFSETQ. This CDR3 region has 16 residues. V was clipped by 2 bases and J by 2 bases, with 16 bases between them. The CDR3 reads CASSFRGEGTQETQYF. The CDR3 nucleotides read TGCGCCAGCAGCTTCAGAGGGGAAGGCACACAAGAGACCCAGTACTTC.

In its sample, this clonotype was seen many times. V and J are TRBV7-2 and TRBJ2-3; no firm D call. There are 14 residues in the CDR3. The germline CDR1 and CDR2 sequences are SGHTA and FQGNSA. Trimming removed 1 base at V and 1 base at J, with 6 bases between. CDR3 DNA: TGTGCCAGCAGCTTAGAGTGGGGCACAGATACGCAGTATTTT. It yields the protein CASSLEWGTDTQYF.